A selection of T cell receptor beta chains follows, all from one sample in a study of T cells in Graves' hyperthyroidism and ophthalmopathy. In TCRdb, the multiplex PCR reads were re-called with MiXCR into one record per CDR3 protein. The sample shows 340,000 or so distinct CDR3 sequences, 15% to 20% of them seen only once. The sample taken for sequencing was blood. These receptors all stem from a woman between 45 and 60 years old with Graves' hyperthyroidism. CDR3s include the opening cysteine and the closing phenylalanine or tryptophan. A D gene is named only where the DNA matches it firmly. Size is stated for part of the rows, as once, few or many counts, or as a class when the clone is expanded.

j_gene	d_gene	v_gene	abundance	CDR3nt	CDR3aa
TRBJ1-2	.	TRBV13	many	TGTGCCAGCAGCCGCGCCGGGGTCTATGGCTACACCTTC	CASSRAGVYGYTF
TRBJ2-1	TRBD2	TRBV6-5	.	TGTGCCAGCAGTTACCTCAATAGCGGGAGGGCCCCCAATGAGCAGTTCTTC	CASSYLNSGRAPNEQFF
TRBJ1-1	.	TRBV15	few	TGTGCCACCAGCAGAGGGTTGCGTGAAGCTTTCTTT	CATSRGLREAFF
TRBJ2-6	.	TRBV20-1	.	TGCAGTGCTCCGACATTCAGCTCTGGGGCCAACGTCCTGACTTTC	CSAPTFSSGANVLTF
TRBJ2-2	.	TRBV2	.	TGTGCCAGCCTTAATACCCCGAACACCGGGGAGCTGTTTTTT	CASLNTPNTGELFF
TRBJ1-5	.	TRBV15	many	TGTGCCACCAGCTCGACAGGTTATAGCAATCAGCCCCAGCATTTT	CATSSTGYSNQPQHF
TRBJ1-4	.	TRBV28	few	TGTGCCAGCAGCAGACAGCTAGATGAAAAACTGTTTTTT	CASSRQLDEKLFF
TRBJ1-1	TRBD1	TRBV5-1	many	TGCGCCAGCAGCAATGGACAGGGTTACACTGAAGCTTTCTTT	CASSNGQGYTEAFF
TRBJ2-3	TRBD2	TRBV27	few	TGTGCCAGCAGTCCCCCAGGACTAGCGGGAGGGACAGATACGCAGTATTTT	CASSPPGLAGGTDTQYF
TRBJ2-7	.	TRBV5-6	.	TGTGCCAGCAGCCCCGTCGGGTTGGGCTACGAGCAGTACTTC	CASSPVGLGYEQYF
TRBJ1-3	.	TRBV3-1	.	TGTGCCAGCAGCCAACATAACTCTGGAAACACCATATATTTT	CASSQHNSGNTIYF
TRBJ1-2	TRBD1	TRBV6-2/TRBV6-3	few	TGTGCCAGCAGACCTCCCGGACAGGGGAACTATGGCTACACCTTC	CASRPPGQGNYGYTF
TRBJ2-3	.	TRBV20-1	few	TGCAGTGCTAGTGGGGCGTCGCGGGACTTCACAGATACGCAGTATTTT	CSASGASRDFTDTQYF
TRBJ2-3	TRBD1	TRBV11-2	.	TGTGCCAGCAGCCAAGATCAGGACAGGGGAGCAGATACGCAGTATTTT	CASSQDQDRGADTQYF
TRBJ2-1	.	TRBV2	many	TGTGCCAGCAGTGGGCAATCGGGGACCTTTAATGAGCAGTTCTTC	CASSGQSGTFNEQFF
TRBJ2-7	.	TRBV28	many	TGTGCCAGCAGTCCTACGACCCCCTACGAGCAGTACTTC	CASSPTTPYEQYF
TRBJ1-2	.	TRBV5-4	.	TGTGCCAGCAGCTCACTCTTTGTAGGGACTAACTATGGCTACACCTTC	CASSSLFVGTNYGYTF
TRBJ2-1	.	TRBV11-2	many	TGTGCCAGCAGCTTATACGGGGTGAGATACAATGAGCAGTTCTTC	CASSLYGVRYNEQFF
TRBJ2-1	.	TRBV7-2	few	TGTGCCAGCAGCCCCTTCAGCCCTCTGGACTACAATGAGCAGTTCTTC	CASSPFSPLDYNEQFF
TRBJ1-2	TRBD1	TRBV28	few	TGTGCCAGCGCTTTAGGACAGGGAAGTCCTGGCTACACCTTC	CASALGQGSPGYTF
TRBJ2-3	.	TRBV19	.	TGTGCCCAAAAGAACAACACAGATACGCAGTATTTT	CAQKNNTDTQYF
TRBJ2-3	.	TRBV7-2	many	TGTGCCAGCAGTTACGGACTTTACGATACGCAGTATTTT	CASSYGLYDTQYF
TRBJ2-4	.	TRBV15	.	TGTGCCACCAGCAGAGACCGGGGGTTAGGGGAGATTCAGTACTTC	CATSRDRGLGEIQYF
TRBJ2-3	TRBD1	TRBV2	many	TGTGCCAGCTCGCACAGGACAGGGGGCACAGATACGCAGTATTTT	CASSHRTGGTDTQYF
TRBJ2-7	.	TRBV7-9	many	TGTGCCAGCAGCCCGAGTAACGACATCCACCTCGAGCAGTACTTC	CASSPSNDIHLEQYF
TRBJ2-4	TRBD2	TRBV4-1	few	TGCGCCAGCAGCCAAGAAGAGCGGGGAAACATTCAGTACTTC	CASSQEERGNIQYF
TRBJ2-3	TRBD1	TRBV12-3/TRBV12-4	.	TGTGCCAGCAGTACCCGGACAGGGGGCACAGATACGCAGTATTTT	CASSTRTGGTDTQYF
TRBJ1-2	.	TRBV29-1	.	TGCAGCGGTGAGGGGAGCTATGGCTACACCTTC	CSGEGSYGYTF
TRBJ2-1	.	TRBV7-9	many	TGTGCCAGCTGGTTTGGGAATGAGCAGTTCTTC	CASWFGNEQFF
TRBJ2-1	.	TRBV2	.	TGTGCCAGCAGTAGGGGTGGTAGAGATGAGCAGTTCTTC	CASSRGGRDEQFF